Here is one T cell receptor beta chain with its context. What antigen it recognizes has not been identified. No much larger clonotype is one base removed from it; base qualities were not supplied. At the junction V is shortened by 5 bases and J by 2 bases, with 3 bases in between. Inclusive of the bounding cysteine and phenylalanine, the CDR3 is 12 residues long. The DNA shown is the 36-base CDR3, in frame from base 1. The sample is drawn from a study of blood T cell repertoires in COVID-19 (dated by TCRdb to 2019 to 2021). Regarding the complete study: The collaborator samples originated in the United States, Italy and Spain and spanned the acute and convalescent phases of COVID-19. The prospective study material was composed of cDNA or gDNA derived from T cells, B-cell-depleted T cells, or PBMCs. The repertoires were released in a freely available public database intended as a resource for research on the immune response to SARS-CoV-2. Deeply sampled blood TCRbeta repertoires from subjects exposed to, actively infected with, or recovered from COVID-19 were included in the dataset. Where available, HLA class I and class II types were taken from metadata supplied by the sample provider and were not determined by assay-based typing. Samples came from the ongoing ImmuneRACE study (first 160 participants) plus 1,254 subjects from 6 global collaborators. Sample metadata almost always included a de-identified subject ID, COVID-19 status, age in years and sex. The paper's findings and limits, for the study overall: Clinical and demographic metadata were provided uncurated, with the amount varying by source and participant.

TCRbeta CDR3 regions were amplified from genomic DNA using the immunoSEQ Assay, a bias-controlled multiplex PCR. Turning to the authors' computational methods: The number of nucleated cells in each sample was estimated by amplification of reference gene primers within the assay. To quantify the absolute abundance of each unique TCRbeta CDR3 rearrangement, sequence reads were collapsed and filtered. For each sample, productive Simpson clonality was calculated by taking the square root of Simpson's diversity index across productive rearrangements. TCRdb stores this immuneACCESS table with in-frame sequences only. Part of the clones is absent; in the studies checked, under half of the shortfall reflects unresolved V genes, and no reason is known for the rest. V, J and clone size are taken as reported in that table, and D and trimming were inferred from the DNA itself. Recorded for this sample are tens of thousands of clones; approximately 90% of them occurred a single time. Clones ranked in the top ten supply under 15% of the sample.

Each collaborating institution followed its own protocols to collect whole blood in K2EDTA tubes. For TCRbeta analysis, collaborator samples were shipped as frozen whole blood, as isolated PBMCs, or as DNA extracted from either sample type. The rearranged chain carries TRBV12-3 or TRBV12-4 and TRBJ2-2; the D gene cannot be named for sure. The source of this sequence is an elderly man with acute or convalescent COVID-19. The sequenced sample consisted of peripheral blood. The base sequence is TGTGCCAGCAGTCTTAACACCGGGGAGCTGTTTTTT. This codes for CASSLNTGELFF.